This TCR beta chain appears in the sequencing data of a study of response to subunit inactivated influenza vaccine. The study's findings and limits: Each seasonal flu vaccination may recruit only limited new T cells, authors suggested.

The V end was cut by 4 bases, the J end by 10 bases, with 8 bases between. CDR3 length: 10 residues. Germline CDR1 and CDR2: DFQATT and SNEGSKA (reference sequence). TCRdb redid the calling of the RT-PCR reads with MiXCR, one entry per CDR3 protein. In the table there are roughly 570,000 distinct CDR3 sequences, around 15% of which are singletons. Regarding this clonotype: Its specificity is unknown.

The receptor was derived from a man in his fifties who received an inactivated influenza vaccine. Sequencing used PBMCs from blood, obtained approximately 13 days after vaccination. The genes are TRBV20-1 and TRBJ2-1, with D unclear. The chain's CDR3 is CSAMEGEQFF. In nucleotides, the CDR3 is TGCAGTGCTATGGAAGGGGAGCAGTTCTTC.